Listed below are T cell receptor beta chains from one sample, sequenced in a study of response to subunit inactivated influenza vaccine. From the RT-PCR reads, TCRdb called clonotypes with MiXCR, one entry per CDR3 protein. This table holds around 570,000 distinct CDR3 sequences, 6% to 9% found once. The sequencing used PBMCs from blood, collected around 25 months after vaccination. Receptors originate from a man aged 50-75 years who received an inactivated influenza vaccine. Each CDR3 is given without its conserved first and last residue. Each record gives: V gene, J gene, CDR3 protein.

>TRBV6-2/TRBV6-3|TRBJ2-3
ASSFRAHLDTQY
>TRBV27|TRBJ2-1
ASSLVGTGNEQF
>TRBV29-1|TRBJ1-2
SVEDRGGGWGYT
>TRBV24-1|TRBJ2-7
ATSDPRVGHEQY
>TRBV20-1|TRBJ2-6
SARRGGSGANVLT
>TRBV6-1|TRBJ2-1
ASSPHLGESGEQF
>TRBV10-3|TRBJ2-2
ATLDRGNTGELF
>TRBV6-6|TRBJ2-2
ASSYAGGVSSRIGELF
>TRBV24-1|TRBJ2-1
ATSAGDRGRVDEQF
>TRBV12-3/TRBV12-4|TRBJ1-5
ASSLARTGGNQPQH
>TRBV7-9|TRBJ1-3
ASSRSSGNTIY
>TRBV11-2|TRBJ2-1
ASSLGLAGEQF
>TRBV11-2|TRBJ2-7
ASSLSFGGSGDLYEQY
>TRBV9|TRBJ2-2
ASSVGGYNTGELF
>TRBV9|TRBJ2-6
ASSPWGLAGVGGANVLT
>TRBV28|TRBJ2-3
ASSLGGSRDTQY
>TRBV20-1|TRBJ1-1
SAREGATEAF
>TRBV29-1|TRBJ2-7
SVLTWSSYEQY
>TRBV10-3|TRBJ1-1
AISDNRGGSNTEAF
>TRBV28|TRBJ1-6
ASIRPGQFSPLH
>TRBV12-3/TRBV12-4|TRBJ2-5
ASTRTSGGMETQY
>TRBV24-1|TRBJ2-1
ATSEQGFSYNEQF
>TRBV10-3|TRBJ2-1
AIRGTSGSSYNEQF
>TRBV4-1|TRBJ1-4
ASSRAPGQVEEKLF
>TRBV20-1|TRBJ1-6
SARGGRYNSPLH
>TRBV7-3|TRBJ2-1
ASSHRGQDGEQF
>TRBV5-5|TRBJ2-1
ASSQLNHPYNEQF
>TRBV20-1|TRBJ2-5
SAGATQETQY
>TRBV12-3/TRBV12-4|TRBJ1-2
ASSMTGDGYT
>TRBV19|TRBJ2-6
ASSIWGSGANVLT
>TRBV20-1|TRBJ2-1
SASGGGGNDEQF
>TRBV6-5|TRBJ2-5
ASSYSLTSGQETQY
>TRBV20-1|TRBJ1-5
SASSGQNNQPQH
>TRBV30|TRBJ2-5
AWSVRSGTQETQY
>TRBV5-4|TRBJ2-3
ASSLGRTGDTQY
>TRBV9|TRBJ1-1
ASSMALGEAF
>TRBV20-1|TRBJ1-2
SAIYRAYGYT
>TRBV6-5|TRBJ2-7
ASSRDRYEQY
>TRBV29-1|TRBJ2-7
SVPGLDLKGEQY
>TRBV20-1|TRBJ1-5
SARDFGKGANNQPQH
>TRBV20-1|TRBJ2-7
SAPTLLAGNYEQY